This entry is about one T cell receptor (beta chain). Its target is not known. The data originate from a study of T cells in localized non-small cell lung cancer. The CDR3 totals 13 residues. The germline CDR1 and CDR2 sequences are SGHAT and FQNNGV. V was pared by 1 base and J by 7 bases, with 10 bases between. Study-level results: It remains possible that heterogeneity exists, since only one tumor region was sequenced. Higher blood T cell density went with longer overall survival. Maximal T cell clonality occurred in uninvolved adjacent lung, with tumor ranking below it. Median detection of top 100 tumor clones in adjacent lung was around 59 clones.

TCRdb's copy holds only in-frame clones and misses some; the assay was immunoSEQ multiplex PCR. The table includes about 45,000 clones, roughly 91% detected once. This TCR came from a woman between 40 and 69 years old with stage II lung adenocarcinoma. The rearrangement joins TRBV11-2 to TRBJ1-2; weak D call: TRBD1 (6 bases). Source: PBMCs, taken before any cancer treatment. The CDR3, as DNA: TGTGCCAGCAGCTTAGCCAGGGGAAGTGGCTACACCTTC. Protein: CASSLARGSGYTF.